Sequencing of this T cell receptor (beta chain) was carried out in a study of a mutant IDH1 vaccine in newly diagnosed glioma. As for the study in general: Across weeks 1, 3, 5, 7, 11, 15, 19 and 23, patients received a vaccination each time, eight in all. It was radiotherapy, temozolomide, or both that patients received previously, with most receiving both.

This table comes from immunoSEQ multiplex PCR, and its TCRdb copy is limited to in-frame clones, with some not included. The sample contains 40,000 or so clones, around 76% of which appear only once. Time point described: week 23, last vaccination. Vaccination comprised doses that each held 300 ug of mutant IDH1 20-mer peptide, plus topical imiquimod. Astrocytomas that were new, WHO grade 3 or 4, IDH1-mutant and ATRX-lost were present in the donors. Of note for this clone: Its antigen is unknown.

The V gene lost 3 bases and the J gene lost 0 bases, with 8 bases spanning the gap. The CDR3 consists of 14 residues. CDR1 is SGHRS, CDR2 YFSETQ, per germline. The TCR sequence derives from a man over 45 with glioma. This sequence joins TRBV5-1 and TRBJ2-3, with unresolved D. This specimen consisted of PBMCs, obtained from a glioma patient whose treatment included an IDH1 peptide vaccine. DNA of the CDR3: TGCGCCAGCAGCTCGGAGACTAGCACAGATACGCAGTATTTT. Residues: CASSSETSTDTQYF.